These 27 T cell receptor beta chains came from one sample sequenced in a study of early T cells in non-severe SARS-CoV-2 infection. TCRdb redid the calling of the 5' RACE reads with MiXCR, one entry per CDR3 protein. The repertoire has about 77,000 distinct CDR3 sequences, over 9% of them found once; the top ten carry about 4.8%. Sequencing was performed on whole blood. The receptor source for this set is an adult who was a healthcare worker with PCR-confirmed SARS-CoV-2 infection or an uninfected control (not recorded which).

About this clonotype: A read error may be the cause here, since a much bigger clone is one base away. The CDR3 loop is CPSSSTGLRERDQPQHF. In DNA form, the CDR3 reads TGTCCCAGCAGTTCAACCGGGTTAAGGGAAAGGGATCAGCCCCAGCATTTT. The rearrangement links TRBV27 to TRBJ1-5, with D uncertain. This CDR3 region has 17 residues. In germline, CDR1 is MNHEY, CDR2 SMNVEV (reference sequence).

This clonotype was detected a few times. The J gene is TRBJ2-1, the V gene TRBV27; D might be TRBD2 (6 bases). In germline, CDR1 is MNHEY, CDR2 SMNVEV (reference sequence). The CDR3 is made up of 15 amino acids. V lost 5 bases to trimming and J lost 6 bases, with 17 bases between them. The DNA for the CDR3 is TGTGCCAGCAGTCCTCCCCCGGGAGCGATCAATGAGCAGTTCTTC. Encoded protein: CASSPPPGAINEQFF.

In this sample, this clonotype turned up many times. The chain combines TRBV25-1 with TRBJ2-3, with D possibly being TRBD1 or TRBD2 (6 bases each). The CDR3 has 16 residues. CDR1 is MGHDK, CDR2 SYGVNS, per germline. V was shortened by 6 bases and J by 4 bases, with 20 bases between the two germline ends. The CDR3: CASSGTRGWGPDTQYF. The CDR3 region has the DNA TGTGCCAGCAGCGGGACGCGGGGTTGGGGGCCAGATACGCAGTATTTT. Complete variable domain (other parts from reference TRBV25-1 and TRBJ2-3): EADIYQTPRYLVIGTGKKITLECSQTMGHDKMYWYQQDPGMELHLIHYSYGVNSTEKGDLSSESTVSRIRTEHFPLTLESARPSHTSQYLCASSGTRGWGPDTQYFGPGTRLTVL.

This clonotype was picked up a small number of times. V gene TRBV7-2 combines with J gene TRBJ2-1, with 8 bases lining up with TRBD2. From germline, CDR1 is SGHTA and CDR2 FQGNSA. J lost 3 bases, V lost 0 bases, and 4 bases had no gene match. CDR3 length: 16 residues. CDR3 loop: CASSLAVAGHYNEQFF. The DNA for the CDR3 is TGTGCCAGCAGCTTAGCAGTAGCGGGGCACTACAATGAGCAGTTCTTC.

This clonotype has a count of ten or more. This chain connects TRBV2 to TRBJ2-3; 7 bases are a match to TRBD2. This CDR3 has 17 amino acids. The V gene's germline CDR1 is SNHLY and CDR2 FYNNEI. V shed 4 bases, J shed 2 bases, and the junction held 12 bases outside the gene matches. CDR3 protein: CASSGRPLLADTDTQYF. The DNA for the CDR3 is TGTGCCAGCAGTGGCCGCCCCCTCCTAGCGGACACAGATACGCAGTATTTT.

This clonotype has a count of ten or more. This chain uses TRBV6-6 with TRBJ1-4; the D gene is possibly TRBD1 (5 bases). Germline CDR1 and CDR2: MNHNY and SVGAGI (reference sequence). The CDR3 has 15 residues. The V end was cut by 5 bases, the J end by 8 bases, with 18 bases between. The CDR3 sequence is CASSPAGRSWEKLFF. CDR3 coding DNA: TGTGCCAGCAGTCCCGCAGGGCGGTCATGGGAAAAACTGTTTTTT.

This clonotype was picked up many times. CDR3 loop: CASSLSDRGGLYEQYF. CDR3 nucleotides: TGTGCCAGCAGCTTAAGCGACAGGGGTGGACTCTACGAGCAGTACTTC. The rearrangement joins TRBV7-8 to TRBJ2-7; 8 bases match TRBD1. V was clipped by 2 bases and J by 3 bases; unmatched bases: 9. The CDR3 is made up of 16 amino acids. From germline, CDR1 is SGHVS and CDR2 FQNEAQ.

This clonotype came up many times. The chain is built from TRBV7-9 and TRBJ1-5; no clear D gene. The germline V gene encodes CDR1 SEHNR and CDR2 FQNEAQ (reference sequence). Trimming removed 0 bases from V and 7 bases from J, with 10 bases in between. This CDR3 is 14 amino acids long. The CDR3 loop reads CASSLAGPGQPQHF. CDR3 coding DNA: TGTGCCAGCAGCTTAGCAGGGCCGGGACAGCCCCAGCATTTT.

This clonotype was seen at least ten times. The chain carries TRBV6-6 and TRBJ1-1; D ambiguous. The CDR3 consists of 14 residues. Germline V gene lookup returns CDR1 MNHNY and CDR2 SVGAGI (reference sequence). V was clipped by 8 bases and J by 1 base, with 14 bases between them. CDR3 in DNA: TGTGCCAGCCTTATGGGAGGGAAGAACACTGAAGCTTTCTTT. Protein: CASLMGGKNTEAFF.

V and J are TRBV7-6 and TRBJ2-7; TRBD2 aligns across 8 bases. Germline V gene lookup returns CDR1 SGHVS and CDR2 FNYEAQ. This CDR3 spans 17 amino acids. J gave up 7 bases and V 0 bases, and 14 bases lay outside the gene matches. Written as DNA, the CDR3 is TGTGCCAGCAGCTTAGCTGCTAGCGGGCGGTCGGGGAAGGAGCAGTACTTC. This gives the protein CASSLAASGRSGKEQYF.

This clonotype was seen at least ten times. This rearrangement joins TRBV5-1 to TRBJ2-3, with D possibly matching TRBD1 (6 bases). The V and J ends lost 3 bases and 5 bases respectively, with 19 bases between them. The V gene's germline CDR1 is SGHRS and CDR2 YFSETQ. This CDR3 spans 16 amino acids. The CDR3 bases are TGCGCCAGCAGCTCCACAGGGTCGAACAGACAAGATACGCAGTATTTT. Translation gives CASSSTGSNRQDTQYF.

This chain joins TRBV5-1 and TRBJ2-3, with 7 bases identical to TRBD1. The CDR3 totals 16 residues. The germline V gene encodes CDR1 SGHRS and CDR2 YFSETQ. J lost 1 base, V lost 2 bases, and 7 bases had no gene match. CDR3 region: CASSFGQASRTDTQYF. The CDR3 nucleotides are TGCGCCAGCAGCTTCGGACAGGCCTCACGCACAGATACGCAGTATTTT.

Ten or more counts support this clonotype. The CDR3 DNA is TGCAGTGCTAATCGAATAGCGGGAGACAATGAGCAGTTCTTC. Translated: CSANRIAGDNEQFF. The J gene is TRBJ2-1, the V gene TRBV20-1, with 9 bases lining up with TRBD2. This CDR3 is 14 amino acids long. Trimming removed 4 bases from V and 5 bases from J; junction bases left unmatched: 6. Germline V gene data show CDR1 as DFQATT and CDR2 as SNEGSKA (reference sequence).

At least ten counts were recorded for this clonotype. The chain joins TRBV18 to TRBJ2-7, with TRBD2 matching 10 bases. The trim removed 9 bases at V and 3 bases at J, leaving 5 bases unmatched. The CDR3 has 13 residues. From germline, CDR1 is KGHSH and CDR2 LQKENI. In DNA form, the CDR3 reads TGTGCCAGTCTAGGACTAGCGGACTACGAGCAGTACTTC. Amino acid sequence: CASLGLADYEQYF.

This clonotype was detected many times. J is TRBJ2-3 and V is TRBV24-1; TRBD1 aligns across 7 bases. In germline, CDR1 is KGHDR, CDR2 SFDVKD. The CDR3 loop spans 14 amino acids. The trim removed 9 bases at V and 1 base at J, leaving 6 bases unmatched. The CDR3 DNA reads TGTGCCACCGAGGGACAGAGCCGCACAGATACGCAGTATTTT. The encoded protein is CATEGQSRTDTQYF.

J is TRBJ2-3 and V is TRBV4-1; 10 nucleotides agree with TRBD2. The germline V gene encodes CDR1 MGHRA and CDR2 YSYEKL. This CDR3 spans 19 amino acids. V was pared by 0 bases and J by 0 bases, with 9 bases of the junction left unmatched. The CDR3 coding sequence is TGCGCCAGCAGCCAAGAGGTTAGCGGGAGGACCACTAGCACAGATACGCAGTATTTT. Its protein product is CASSQEVSGRTTSTDTQYF.

The chain has TRBV4-1 and TRBJ2-5; D is unresolved. The CDR3 length is 17 residues. CDR1 is MGHRA and CDR2 is YSYEKL in the germline V gene. Trimming cost V 0 bases and J 2 bases, with 16 bases left between them. The chain's CDR3 is CASSQDWAGAQQETQYF. The CDR3 region has the DNA TGCGCCAGCAGCCAAGACTGGGCAGGAGCTCAACAAGAGACCCAGTACTTC.

This chain connects TRBV7-2 to TRBJ2-1; D call uncertain. There are 12 residues in the CDR3. The germline V and J ends were trimmed by 5 bases and 10 bases, with 12 bases remaining between them. The V gene's germline CDR1 is SGHTA and CDR2 FQGNSA. The CDR3 here is CASSQVYTEQFF. The CDR3 nucleotides read TGTGCCAGCAGCCAGGTATATACGGAGCAGTTCTTC.

This clonotype was counted ten times or more. The chain uses TRBV4-2 and TRBJ1-3; 9 bases fit TRBD1. The CDR3 is 21 amino acids. The trim removed 0 bases at V and 0 bases at J, leaving 15 bases unmatched. The germline CDR1 and CDR2 sequences are LGHNA and YNFKEQ. The CDR3 nucleotides read TGTGCCAGCAGCCAAGAGAGACCAGGACAGGGGAGGATCAGCTCTGGAAACACCATATATTTT. As protein: CASSQERPGQGRISSGNTIYF.

With respect to this clonotype: This sequence may be a read error, since a much larger clone differs from it by one base. This chain connects TRBV3-1 to TRBJ2-7; 8 bases align to TRBD1. Germline V CDR1 and CDR2: LGHDT, YNNKEL (reference sequence). The CDR3 totals 12 residues. This CDR3 is CVSSPRTGLKYF. The CDR3 region has the DNA TGTGTCAGCAGCCCCCGGACAGGGTTAAAGTACTTC.

This clonotype came up a few times. The gene calls are TRBV19 and TRBJ1-1, with 8 bases fitting TRBD1. This CDR3 is built from 20 residues. Trimming removed 6 bases from V and 1 base from J; junction bases left unmatched: 22. In germline, CDR1 is LNHDA, CDR2 SQIVND (reference sequence). CDR3 loop: CASSNFFGRYRGEPNTEAFF. CDR3 nucleotides: TGTGCCAGTAGCAACTTTTTCGGTCGCTACAGGGGGGAACCGAACACTGAAGCTTTCTTT.

At least ten counts were recorded for this clonotype. The rearrangement joins TRBV28 to TRBJ1-6, with TRBD1 identical over 7 bases. The CDR3 totals 17 residues. V was clipped by 1 base and J by 2 bases; unmatched bases: 5. The V gene's germline CDR1 is MDHEN and CDR2 SYDVKM. The CDR3 reads CASSLSNRGAYNSPLHF. CDR3 bases: TGTGCCAGCAGTTTATCCAACAGGGGAGCCTATAATTCACCCCTCCACTTT.

This clonotype has at least ten counts. The rearrangement links TRBV29-1 to TRBJ2-1; 13 bases agree with TRBD2. Germline V gives CDR1 SQVTM, CDR2 ANQGSEA. Germline trimming cut 4 bases from V and 4 bases from J; bases unmatched to any gene: 7. This CDR3 spans 16 amino acids. The CDR3 DNA reads as TGCAGCGTTGGGGGGCGACTAGCGGGAGGTTACAATGAGCAGTTCTTC. Translating it yields CSVGGRLAGGYNEQFF.

The rearrangement uses TRBV12-3 or TRBV12-4 and TRBJ1-1; TRBD1 might be the D (6 bases). V was clipped by 6 bases and J by 3 bases, with 14 bases between them. The CDR3 consists of 14 residues. The CDR3 DNA is TGTGCCAGCAGCCCCAACAGGGATTACACTGAAGCTTTCTTT. Translated, it gives CASSPNRDYTEAFF.

This clonotype was found many times. This chain links TRBV20-1 with TRBJ2-1, with a possible D match to TRBD2 (6 bases). Between the trimmed V and J ends, which lost 3 bases and 2 bases, there was a span of 11 bases. CDR3 size: 14 residues. Germline lookup yields CDR1 DFQATT and CDR2 SNEGSKA (reference sequence). CDR3 sequence: CSAREEGTYNEQFF. The CDR3 coding sequence is TGCAGTGCTAGGGAGGAGGGGACCTACAATGAGCAGTTCTTC.

At least ten counts were recorded for this clonotype. V gene TRBV30 combines with J gene TRBJ2-5; 9 nucleotides line up with TRBD2. J was trimmed by 4 bases and V by 3 bases; bases with no gene match: 15. The germline CDR1 and CDR2 sequences are GTSNPN and SVGIG (reference sequence). The CDR3 has 17 residues. The CDR3 DNA reads as TGTGCCTGGAGCTACCTGACCGGACTAGCGAGTTCAGAGACCCAGTACTTC. It is translated as CAWSYLTGLASSETQYF.

This clonotype was seen ten or more times. The V and J genes are TRBV6-2 or TRBV6-3 and TRBJ2-3, with unresolved D. The germline V gene has CDR1 MNHEY and CDR2 SVGEGT. The CDR3 totals 13 residues. V dropped 7 bases and J dropped 4 bases, with 12 bases sitting between them. Here the CDR3 reads CASKEVGSDTQYF. The CDR3 DNA is TGTGCCAGCAAGGAAGTGGGTTCAGATACGCAGTATTTT.